In this sample, the clone carrying this T cell receptor (beta chain) turned up a few times. Its antigen is still unknown. TCRdb processed the reads anew with MiXCR; each CDR3 protein has one entry. There are 20,000 to 30,000 distinct CDR3 sequences in the sample; 72% occur only once, and 11% to 15% lies in the top ten. Germline assignment: CDR1 SQVTM and CDR2 ANQGSEA. Trimming removed 3 bases at V and 6 bases at J, with 11 bases between. CDR3 length: 12 amino acids. These data come from a study of type 1 regulatory T cells. Study summary: T-allo10 is an in vitro-generated, Tr1-enriched CD4 T cell product specific for alloantigen.

The graft donor-derived T-allo10 cells reportedly recognize host alloantigens, are anergic, and suppress alloantigen-specifically. The specimen sequenced was cultured T cells, either the whole culture or a sorted T cell fraction (not recorded which). Subset meaning: Tr1-enriched cell product generated in vitro against host alloantigens. The receptor comes from a human donor in good health. This chain uses TRBV29-1 with TRBJ1-2; no clear D gene. CDR3: CSVDSERDGYTF. The CDR3 coding sequence is TGCAGCGTTGATTCAGAGAGAGATGGCTACACCTTC.